The 30 T cell receptor beta chains below all came from one sample that was sequenced in a study of Graves' ophthalmopathy and Graves' hyperthyroidism. The sequenced template was RNA, covering the TCR beta CDR3 region. After a first-round RT-PCR with HTBI primers, a second-round multiplex PCR was run. TCRdb reprocessed the multiplex PCR reads via MiXCR and lists one record per CDR3 protein. The sample yields more than 1,000,000 distinct CDR3 sequences, roughly 35% seen once. Input material: peripheral blood or thyroid tissue (not recorded which). The source of these receptors is an adult man with Graves' hyperthyroidism.

In its sample, this clonotype was seen a few times. One end of the junction fails to match germline, which may point to a read error. The rearrangement joins TRBV10-3 to TRBJ1-5; D is possibly TRBD1 (6 bases). Germline-derived CDR1 and CDR2 are ENHRY and SYGVKD. CDR3 length equals 16 residues. Here the CDR3 DNA reads TGTGCCAGCAGTGAAAGGGCAGGGGACAACAATCAGCCCCAGCATTTT. Translating it yields CASSERAGDNNQPQHF.

V and J are TRBV10-2 and TRBJ1-1, with a weak D call TRBD1 (5 bases). Germline CDR1 and CDR2: WSHSY and SAAADI. CDR3 size: 13 residues. Trimming took 7 bases from V and 4 from J, leaving 13 bases between them. CDR3 sequence (DNA): TGCGCCAGCACCAAAGGGGACGGCACTGAAGCTTTCTTT. This sequence encodes CASTKGDGTEAFF.

This clonotype was observed at least ten times. The chain carries TRBV3-1 and TRBJ2-5; 8 bases map to TRBD1. The CDR3 loop spans 14 amino acids. The germline CDR1 and CDR2 sequences are LGHDT and YNNKEL (reference sequence). Trimming took 4 bases from V and 13 from J; bases not matched to a gene: 14. CDR3 nucleotide sequence: TGTGCCAGCAGCCCCCGGGACAGGAGCAAGAAGTGGTACTTC. It is translated as CASSPRDRSKKWYF.

The chain carries TRBV25-1 and TRBJ2-5, with 11 bases that match TRBD2. CDR1 is MGHDK, CDR2 SYGVNS, per germline. The CDR3 extends over 19 amino acids. Germline trimming cut 8 bases from V and 0 bases from J; bases unmatched to any gene: 17. For the CDR3, the DNA is TGTGCCAGCGTTGCACCCTGGGTTAGCGGGAGGGAATACCAAGAGACCCAGTACTTC. Translation: CASVAPWVSGREYQETQYF. Combining the CDR3 with reference TRBV25-1 and TRBJ2-5 gives the whole variable domain EADIYQTPRYLVIGTGKKITLECSQTMGHDKMYWYQQDPGMELHLIHYSYGVNSTEKGDLSSESTVSRIRTEHFPLTLESARPSHTSQYLCASVAPWVSGREYQETQYFGPGTRLLVL.

The chain uses TRBV29-1 and TRBJ2-3, with TRBD2 matching over 10 bases. The germline CDR1 and CDR2 sequences are SQVTM and ANQGSEA. V was pared by 5 bases and J by 3 bases, with 2 bases of the junction left unmatched. The CDR3 runs 13 residues. The CDR3 reads CSVRTSGTDTQYF. The CDR3 nucleotides read TGCAGCGTTAGGACTAGCGGAACAGATACGCAGTATTTT.

V usage is TRBV6-5 and J usage is TRBJ2-5; D possibly corresponds to TRBD2 (6 bases). Trimming shortened V by 1 base and J by 5 bases, and 14 bases separated the two germline ends. The CDR3 contains 15 residues. The germline V gene has CDR1 MNHEY and CDR2 SVGAGI. CDR3 coding DNA: TGTGCCAGCAGTTACTTGCGGGGCGCTTTGGAGACCCAGTACTTC. Its translation: CASSYLRGALETQYF.

The chain is built from TRBV2 and TRBJ1-2; no reliable D call. The CDR3 contains 15 residues. CDR1 SNHLY and CDR2 FYNNEI come from the germline V gene. V was shortened by 2 bases and J by 4 bases, with 14 bases between the two germline ends. In DNA, the CDR3 is TGTGCCAGCAGTGAACGGCTAGCGGGCGCCTATGGCTACACCTTC. Translating it yields CASSERLAGAYGYTF.

V gene TRBV10-3 combines with J gene TRBJ1-6; a possible D gene is TRBD1 (6 bases). The V gene lost 9 bases and the J gene lost 3 bases, with 15 bases spanning the gap. Germline V gene sequence: CDR1 ENHRY, CDR2 SYGVKD. CDR3 length: 15 residues. CDR3 amino acids: CAIAKGDNYNSPLHF. The CDR3 coding sequence is TGTGCCATTGCGAAAGGGGACAACTATAATTCACCCCTCCACTTT.

This clonotype showed up many times. The chain employs TRBV5-1 and TRBJ2-7, with D perhaps TRBD1 (6 bases). The CDR3 spans 18 residues. V was shortened by 1 base and J by 0 bases, with 20 bases between the two germline ends. The germline gives CDR1 SGHRS, CDR2 YFSETQ. CDR3 bases: TGCGCCAGCAGCTTGATGTTCGGGGACACCGAAACCTCCTACGAGCAGTACTTC. Translation: CASSLMFGDTETSYEQYF. The variable domain in full, completed from reference TRBV5-1 and TRBJ2-7, reads KAGVTQTPRYLIKTRGQQVTLSCSPISGHRSVSWYQQTPGQGLQFLFEYFSETQRNKGNFPGRFSGRQFSNSRSEMNVSTLELGDSALYLCASSLMFGDTETSYEQYFGPGTRLTVT.

This rearrangement joins TRBV7-2 to TRBJ2-2; D is perhaps TRBD2 (6 bases). There are 18 residues in the CDR3. CDR1 is SGHTA, CDR2 FQGNSA, per germline. The ends were cut back, 6 bases at V and 0 bases at J, with 20 bases in the middle. CDR3 DNA: TGTGCCAGCAGTCTACCGGGACTGAGTGGGACGAACACCGGGGAGCTGTTTTTT. This translates into CASSLPGLSGTNTGELFF.

This rearrangement joins TRBV20-1 to TRBJ1-5; 9 bases agree with TRBD1. The CDR3 is 14 residues long. The germline V gene has CDR1 DFQATT and CDR2 SNEGSKA (reference sequence). With V trimmed by 6 bases and J by 4 bases, 7 bases remained unmatched. CDR3 in DNA: TGCAGTGCCGGCCGGACAGGGGCAAATCAGCCCCAGCATTTT. Translated: CSAGRTGANQPQHF.

V gene TRBV10-2 combines with J gene TRBJ2-7; D is undetermined. This CDR3 region has 16 residues. The germline gives CDR1 WSHSY, CDR2 SAAADI. V gave up 0 bases and J gave up 3 bases, with 15 bases separating them. The CDR3 here is CASSESGLGQYYEQYF. The CDR3 coding sequence is TGCGCCAGCAGTGAGTCAGGGTTAGGGCAGTACTACGAGCAGTACTTC.

This clonotype was observed many times. The chain combines TRBV12-3 or TRBV12-4 with TRBJ1-2, with D unresolved. CDR3 length: 11 residues. The V and J ends lost 5 bases and 5 bases respectively, with 6 bases between them. This chain's CDR3 is CASSDFYGYTF. CDR3 DNA: TGTGCCAGCAGTGACTTTTATGGCTACACCTTC.

J is TRBJ1-1 and V is TRBV29-1; 7 bases align to TRBD1. Germline CDR1 reads SQVTM; CDR2 reads ANQGSEA. V gave up 7 bases and J gave up 7 bases; unmatched junction bases: 9. The length of the CDR3 is 12 residues. Here the CDR3 DNA reads TGCAGCGCCTTACAGGGGTCGGTTGAAGCTTTCTTT. Protein product: CSALQGSVEAFF. The complete variable domain, with remaining parts taken from reference TRBV29-1 and TRBJ1-1, reads SAVISQKPSRDICQRGTSLTIQCQVDSQVTMMFWYRQQPGQSLTLIATANQGSEATYESGFVIDKFPISRPNLTFSTLTVSNMSPEDSSIYLCSALQGSVEAFFGQGTRLTVV.

The gene calls are TRBV19 and TRBJ1-1; maybe TRBD1 (5 bases). Germline V gene sequence: CDR1 LNHDA, CDR2 SQIVND (reference sequence). The CDR3 spans 15 residues. V was pared by 5 bases and J by 3 bases, with 16 bases between. The DNA for the CDR3 is TGTGCCAGTAGTCCGACGCCAAAGGGGTACACTGAAGCTTTCTTT. Its protein is CASSPTPKGYTEAFF.

This clonotype was seen more than once but under ten times. Germline is not matched at one junction end, which may reflect a read error. The genes are TRBV5-1 and TRBJ2-7, with 9 positions matching TRBD1. The V gene's germline CDR1 is SGHRS and CDR2 YFSETQ. The length of the CDR3 is 15 residues. In DNA form, the CDR3 reads TGTGCCAGCAGCGGCCGGGACAGGGATACCTACGAGCAGTACTTC. This sequence encodes CASSGRDRDTYEQYF.

This clonotype was counted ten times or more. The chain couples TRBV12-3 or TRBV12-4 to TRBJ1-3, with unresolved D. This CDR3 is 13 amino acids long. V lost 8 bases and J lost 0, with 8 bases in between. CDR3 DNA sequence: TGTGCCAGCGGAGGGAGCTCTGGAAACACCATATATTTT. This translates into CASGGSSGNTIYF.

V and J are TRBV20-1 and TRBJ2-7, with unresolved D. This CDR3 is 12 amino acids long. CDR1 is DFQATT, CDR2 SNEGSKA, per germline (reference sequence). CDR3: CSAVGRRYEQYF. For the CDR3, the DNA is TGCAGCGCCGTAGGGCGGCGCTACGAGCAGTACTTC.

This clonotype was seen repeatedly, ten times or more. V and J are TRBV5-1 and TRBJ1-2; 7 positions agree with TRBD1. This CDR3 has 12 amino acids. With 4 bases clipped from V and 6 bases from J, the junction kept 3 bases outside the gene matches. Per the germline V gene, CDR1 is SGHRS and CDR2 is YFSETQ. The DNA for the CDR3 is TGCGCCAGCAGCGTAACAGGGGATGGCTACACCTTC. This translates into CASSVTGDGYTF.

The V call is TRBV10-3, the J call TRBJ1-1; D uncertain. The germline V gene encodes CDR1 ENHRY and CDR2 SYGVKD. V was cut by 6 bases and J by 2 bases, with 10 bases left in between. The CDR3 is made up of 13 amino acids. The CDR3 is CAIRQTDNTEAFF. As DNA, the CDR3 is TGTGCCATCAGGCAGACCGATAACACTGAAGCTTTCTTT.

This clonotype appeared many times. This sequence joins TRBV2 and TRBJ1-5, with D uncertain. V was pared by 4 bases and J by 4 bases, with 5 bases between. Germline lookup yields CDR1 SNHLY and CDR2 FYNNEI. This CDR3 region has 12 residues. The CDR3 region is CASSVENQPQHF. In nucleotides, the CDR3 is TGTGCCAGCAGTGTCGAGAATCAGCCCCAGCATTTT.

This clonotype turned up a few times. The chain is built from TRBV20-1 and TRBJ1-2; 9 positions match TRBD1. V shed 3 bases, J shed 8 bases, and the junction held 4 bases outside the gene matches. The CDR3 has 12 amino acids. Looked up from germline, CDR1 is DFQATT and CDR2 is SNEGSKA (reference sequence). CDR3 amino acids: CSASRTGEGYTF. The CDR3 region has the DNA TGCAGTGCTAGTAGGACAGGGGAAGGCTACACCTTC.

This rearrangement joins TRBV12-3 or TRBV12-4 to TRBJ2-7, with D perhaps TRBD1 (6 bases). V was pared by 3 bases and J by 2 bases, with 14 bases between. The length of the CDR3 is 15 residues. The CDR3 here is CASSFYRVTPYEQYF. The DNA of the CDR3 is TGTGCCAGCAGTTTTTACAGGGTCACCCCCTACGAGCAGTACTTC.

In this sample, this clonotype turned up a few times. The chain is built from TRBV20-1 and TRBJ2-2; D tentatively reads TRBD1 or TRBD2 (6 bases each). Germline CDR1 reads DFQATT; CDR2 reads SNEGSKA (reference sequence). CDR3 size: 15 residues. V was cut by 2 bases and J by 0 bases, with 10 bases left in between. The CDR3 bases are TGCAGTGCTAGATTCGGGGGCACGAACACCGGGGAGCTGTTTTTT. This encodes CSARFGGTNTGELFF.

The chain couples TRBV7-9 to TRBJ2-7; 8 bases are a match to TRBD1. CDR1 and CDR2 (germline): SEHNR, FQNEAQ (reference sequence). The V and J ends lost 5 bases and 6 bases, in that order; junction bases with no gene match: 9. CDR3 size: 14 residues. The CDR3 protein is CASSRPGQESEQYF. As DNA, the CDR3 is TGTGCCAGCAGCAGACCGGGACAGGAGAGCGAGCAGTACTTC.

The chain links TRBV12-3 or TRBV12-4 to TRBJ1-5; 10 nucleotides line up with TRBD1. This CDR3 has 14 residues. The V gene end was trimmed by 7 bases and the J gene end by 6 bases; junction bases not matched to a gene: 6. CDR3 nucleotides: TGTGCCAGCACGCCGTGGGACAGGGGTCAGCCCCAGCATTTT. Translated: CASTPWDRGQPQHF.

This clonotype was recorded many times. This sequence joins TRBV7-9 and TRBJ1-5; D gene ambiguous. V lost 6 bases and J lost 1, with 10 bases in between. The CDR3 totals 14 residues. Germline values: CDR1 SEHNR, CDR2 FQNEAQ (reference sequence). CDR3 coding DNA: TGTGCCAGCAGTATACAAGGGAGCAATCAGCCCCAGCATTTT. Translating it yields CASSIQGSNQPQHF. Looking up the rest from reference TRBV7-9 and TRBJ1-5 gives the full variable domain: DTGVSQNPRHKITKRGQNVTFRCDPISEHNRLYWYRQTLGQGPEFLTYFQNEAQLEKSRLLSDRFSAERPKGSFSTLEIQRTEQGDSAMYLCASSIQGSNQPQHFGDGTRLSIL.

This clonotype has at least ten counts. V is TRBV7-3 and J is TRBJ2-7, with TRBD1 as a possible D gene (5 bases). This CDR3 is built from 15 residues. Trimming removed 2 bases from V and 3 bases from J, with 14 bases in between. Germline V gene sequence: CDR1 SGHTA, CDR2 FQGTGA. CDR3 region: CASSLGPGLVYEQYF. The CDR3 DNA is TGTGCCAGCAGCTTAGGCCCAGGGTTAGTCTACGAGCAGTACTTC.

This clonotype was detected only a few times. The junction departs from germline at one end; a sequencing error may be responsible. The chain carries TRBV10-3 and TRBJ2-7, with 10 nucleotides matching TRBD2. Germline V gene data show CDR1 as ENHRY and CDR2 as SYGVKD. This CDR3 has 16 amino acids. CDR3 in amino acids: CASSYSILAGAYEQYF. The CDR3 DNA sequence: TGTGCCAGCAGTTACTCAATTCTAGCGGGGGCCTACGAGCAGTACTTC.

V usage is TRBV2 and J usage is TRBJ1-5, with 7 nucleotides matching TRBD1. The CDR3 consists of 13 residues. After removal of 10 bases from V and 11 bases from J, the junction contained 14 bases not matched to a gene. The germline V gene encodes CDR1 SNHLY and CDR2 FYNNEI. DNA for the CDR3: TGTGCCATCAGACCAGGGGGGCAAGAGACCCAGCATTTT. This encodes CAIRPGGQETQHF. Complete variable domain (other parts from reference TRBV2 and TRBJ1-5): EPEVTQTPSHQVTQMGQEVILRCVPISNHLYFYWYRQILGQKVEFLVSFYNNEISEKSEIFDDQFSVERPDGSNFTLKIRSTKLEDSAMYFCAIRPGGQETQHFGDGTRLSIL.